The present T cell receptor (beta chain) was sequenced within a study of T cell repertoires in cytomegalovirus infection. Study-level background: Carrying CMV and the relevant HLA type showed in public TCR beta signatures.

Whole-study results and caveats: The response measured ex vivo was dominated by TCR beta clonotypes (HLA-C-restricted and CMV-specific). Summed frequency of public TCR beta families distinguished CMV carriers with the relevant HLA.

The table lists this clonotype with a few counts. Its antigen is not known. Germline CDR1 LGHNT, CDR2 FRNRAP. The CDR3 runs 15 residues. Trimming removed 2 bases from V and 1 base from J, with 9 bases in between. MiXCR, applied by TCRdb to the reads, yields one record per CDR3 protein. Of fewer than 550,000 distinct CDR3 sequences in the sample, 26% were seen once. Sequenced material: PBMCs. This chain links TRBV12-5 with TRBJ2-1; D is ambiguous. The source is a human donor in good health (CMV status not recorded). Some clones in this sample may be carry-over from other donors' samples. CDR3 protein: CASGLFPLSYNEQFF. CDR3 bases: TGTGCTAGTGGTTTGTTCCCTTTATCCTACAATGAGCAGTTCTTC. Full variable domain (rest looked up from reference TRBV12-5 and TRBJ2-1): DARVTQTPRHKVTEMGQEVTMRCQPILGHNTVFWYRQTMMQGLELLAYFRNRAPLDDSGMPKDRFSAEMPDATLATLKIQPSEPRDSAVYFCASGLFPLSYNEQFFGPGTRLTVL.